This note documents a single T cell receptor (beta chain) sequence. This clonotype was detected only a few times. The antigen it binds to is not known. The input lacks base qualities; no much larger clone sits a single base away. This sample stems from a study of human T cells and chemical hapten exposure (dated by TCRdb to the early 2020s). As for the study more broadly: For sensitization, 2% DPC in acetone was applied to a roughly 2 cm by roughly 2 cm area of upper inner arm skin. Weekly therapeutic DPC doses were additionally applied to the scalp of patients throughout the roughly 23-week study period. Patch testing was performed on the upper back with Finn chambers containing 0.01% DPC, and the patch tests were scored after 6 days according to International Contact Dermatitis Research Group standards. The patient cohort, mostly female, included alopecia areata with under or over 50% scalp involvement, alopecia totalis and alopecia universalis. The libraries were sequenced as a pool, and the TCR yield per sample differed mostly because of small variations in library volumes within the pool. The study tracked peripheral blood TCR repertoire changes in vivo during primary and secondary sensitization to the hapten diphenylcyclopropenone (DPC) in alopecia patients. Blood samples were taken from patients before sensitization (week 0) and then at 2, 6 and about 24 weeks after DPC sensitization. For TCR sequencing, blood came from some 31 alopecia patients at anywhere from one to four time points (pre-sensitization, 2, 6 and 24 weeks).

Summary of the overall study and its limitations: All patients had alopecia, a presumed autoimmune disease, so their immune response might differ from that of healthy individuals. Repeated subsampling changed both the strength of the expansion versus patch-test correlation and the threshold at which the correlation became significant. DPC sensitization did not change the number of TCRs with a frequency above 1 in 1000, and there was no evidence of changes in global repertoire structure. Compared with pre-sensitization or healthy control sets, expanded TCRs formed significantly more large CDR3 similarity clusters, which is consistent with antigen-driven responses. A positive correlation was found between the number of PT1 expanded TCRs and patch test score, with significance reached at thresholds 8, 16 and 32 but not 4.

The library was made by RACE. Instrument on record: NextSeq 500. Library preparation attached unique molecular identifiers to individual cDNA molecules for quantitative, reproducible TCR counting. For every blood RNA sample, sequencing covered both the TCR alpha and TCR beta chains. The paper's data handling went like this. The median number of TCRs per sample was some 100,000, ranging from about 20,000 to 700,000. V, J and CDR3 annotation of the TCR reads was carried out using the Decombinator software suite. Every sample was subsampled to the same number of TCRs (28,000) for the PS versus PT1 abundance plots. TCRs were defined as expanded if absent before sensitization and observed at least eight times at the 2-week time point. The public reads were reanalyzed by TCRdb: fastp trimming at Q25, MiXCR alignment, in-frame beta chains only. Entries are consolidated by CDR3 protein sequence, retaining the most common genes and DNA. TCRdb, not the original authors, processed these V and J calls. The sample yields approximately 80,000 distinct CDR3 sequences; 9.5% to 14% were counted once. Of the sample, roughly 3.7% falls within the top ten clones.

Per the publication, the time point label means: patch test 3, about 24 weeks after DPC sensitization. The label giving this sample's treatment or condition can be read as: therapeutic diphenylcyclopropenone sensitization with weekly scalp DPC. Blood at each patch-test visit was drawn before the patch test was applied. Eligible patients were aged 18 to 70, diagnosed with alopecia, deemed suitable for DPC therapy, and excluded if pregnant. Total RNA was extracted from unfractionated whole blood collected in Tempus Blood RNA tubes. The sequencing used whole blood, collected in connection with sensitization to the hapten diphenylcyclopropenone (DPC). This TCR came from a woman aged 45 to 65 with alopecia areata. Some clones in this sample may be carry-over from other donors' samples.

CDR3 sequence: CASSFSGNTEAFF. The DNA sequence is given as TGTGCCAGCAGCTTCTCGGGAAACACTGAAGCTTTCTTT. The chain was built from TRBV11-3 and TRBJ1-1, with the D gene call left open. The trim is 3 bases for V and 2 bases for J, with a gap of 7 bases between the germline ends. From its cysteine to its phenylalanine, the CDR3 spans 13 amino acids. The only DNA kept is the CDR3, 39 bases in frame from the first base. The germline V gene provides CDR1 SGHNT and CDR2 YENEEA.